The 19 T cell receptor beta chains reported below all come from one sample, sequenced in a study of blood T cell repertoires in COVID-19. Assay used: immunoSEQ multiplex PCR; TCRdb lists only in-frame clones, some missing. The repertoire holds 230,000 or so clones, around 86% seen once, with 4.5% to 5.5% in the top ten. Source material: peripheral blood. These receptors originate from a human donor in a cohort sampled during active COVID-19.

The CDR3 DNA is TGTGCCAGCAGGGAACAGACAAATCAGCCCCAGCATTTT. It yields the protein CASREQTNQPQHF. The V call is TRBV28, the J call TRBJ1-5; D gene uncertain. The CDR3 length is 13 residues. Germline CDR1 and CDR2: MDHEN and SYDVKM. Trimming pared 6 bases from V and 4 bases from J, leaving 10 bases between.

V usage is TRBV10-3 and J usage is TRBJ2-1, with a tentative D call TRBD2 (5 bases). The CDR3 sequence is 14 residues long. The V end lost 7 bases, the J end lost 3 bases, and 13 bases lay between the germline ends. Germline assignment: CDR1 ENHRY and CDR2 SYGVKD. CDR3 nucleotides: TGTGCCATCACTCCGGACTCCCTCTACAATGAGCAGTTCTTC. It translates to CAITPDSLYNEQFF.

The V gene is TRBV10-3, the J gene TRBJ2-3, with 11 positions matching TRBD2. The CDR3 is made up of 16 amino acids. Germline lookup yields CDR1 ENHRY and CDR2 SYGVKD. V was pared by 6 bases and J by 2 bases, with 7 bases of the junction left unmatched. CDR3 protein: CAIRGGTSGYTDTQYF. The CDR3, as DNA: TGTGCCATCAGGGGGGGGACTAGCGGATACACAGATACGCAGTATTTT.

The rearrangement joins TRBV28 to TRBJ1-6; the D gene is possibly TRBD1 (6 bases). V was pared by 6 bases and J by 8 bases, with 17 bases between. The CDR3 contains 15 residues. Germline CDR1 MDHEN, CDR2 SYDVKM. DNA for the CDR3: TGTGCCAGCAGATTCAGGGGCTCCGGTGATTCACCCCTCCACTTT. Its translation: CASRFRGSGDSPLHF.

This clone was seen ten or more times. The same CDR3 arises from other DNA sequences in this sample as well. The chain joins TRBV11-2 to TRBJ2-7; 7 nucleotides agree with TRBD1. After removal of 5 bases from V and 0 bases from J, the junction contained 4 bases not matched to a gene. The CDR3 runs 14 residues. Germline-derived CDR1 and CDR2 are SGHAT and FQNNGV. The CDR3 region has the DNA TGTGCCAGCAGCGTGGACAGGAGCTCCTACGAGCAGTACTTC. Translated: CASSVDRSSYEQYF.

V usage is TRBV7-3 and J usage is TRBJ2-7, with a weak D call TRBD2 (6 bases). This CDR3 region has 13 residues. Trimming took off 5 bases at V and 5 bases at J, with 13 bases between the two ends. Germline-derived CDR1 and CDR2 are SGHTA and FQGTGA. The CDR3, as DNA: TGTGCCAGCAGCGCAATAAGGGAGGACGAGCAGTACTTC. Residues: CASSAIREDEQYF.

V gene TRBV19 combines with J gene TRBJ2-6; 8 nucleotides match TRBD1. The CDR3 sequence is 19 residues long. Germline V gene lookup returns CDR1 LNHDA and CDR2 SQIVND (reference sequence). V was clipped by 6 bases and J by 0 bases; unmatched bases: 13. The CDR3 reads CASRNLRQGIYSGANVLTF. The CDR3 nucleotides read TGTGCCAGTAGAAACCTCCGACAGGGGATCTACTCTGGGGCCAACGTCCTGACTTTC.

This chain uses TRBV2 with TRBJ2-1; D is perhaps TRBD2 (5 bases). This CDR3 region has 15 residues. Trimming removed 3 bases from V and 4 bases from J, with 13 bases in between. CDR1 SNHLY and CDR2 FYNNEI come from the germline V gene. This chain's CDR3 is CASSDSGFSYNEQFF. For the CDR3, the DNA is TGTGCCAGCAGTGATTCGGGGTTCTCATACAATGAGCAGTTCTTC.

J is TRBJ2-4 and V is TRBV19; 7 nucleotides match TRBD1. The CDR3 runs 15 residues. Unmatched junction bases numbered 3, after V lost 4 bases and J lost 0 bases. Germline-derived CDR1 and CDR2 are LNHDA and SQIVND (reference sequence). This CDR3 is CASSTTGLAKNIQYF. The CDR3 DNA reads as TGTGCCAGTAGTACGACAGGGCTAGCCAAAAACATTCAGTACTTC.

V usage is TRBV4-2 and J usage is TRBJ1-2; D is uncertain. Deletions cut 3 bases from V and 5 bases from J, with 13 bases between. The CDR3 is 14 residues long. Germline V gives CDR1 LGHNA, CDR2 YNFKEQ. CDR3 in amino acids: CASSHHATGYGYTF. The CDR3 DNA sequence: TGTGCCAGCAGCCATCACGCGACGGGGTATGGCTACACCTTC.

The chain links TRBV18 to TRBJ2-3; 7 positions agree with TRBD1. CDR3 length: 16 amino acids. Germline CDR1 KGHSH, CDR2 LQKENI. The junction had 8 bases not matched to a gene; V was cut back by 5 bases and J by 0 bases. This CDR3 reads CASSTTGTVSTDTQYF. The CDR3 nucleotides are TGTGCCAGCTCAACGACCGGGACAGTCAGCACAGATACGCAGTATTTT.

The rearrangement joins TRBV4-1 to TRBJ1-1; 8 bases are a match to TRBD1. Trimming at V came to 1 base and at J to 1 base, leaving 11 bases not matched to a gene. This CDR3 has 18 residues. Germline CDR1 reads MGHRA; CDR2 reads YSYEKL. The CDR3 reads CASSQASARGLKNTEAFF. The CDR3 region has the DNA TGCGCCAGCAGCCAAGCAAGTGCCAGGGGGCTTAAGAACACTGAAGCTTTCTTT.

In this sample, this clone turned up a few times. The genes are TRBV28 and TRBJ2-7; tentatively, D is TRBD2 (5 bases). Germline V gives CDR1 MDHEN, CDR2 SYDVKM. The CDR3 length is 12 residues. The V end lost 5 bases, the J end lost 6 bases, and 11 bases lay between the germline ends. The CDR3 region is CASSPLVREQYF. The CDR3 DNA reads TGTGCCAGCAGTCCACTAGTTCGCGAGCAGTACTTC.

The chain is built from TRBV5-8 and TRBJ2-2, with 7 bases lining up with TRBD2. This CDR3 comprises 16 residues. Germline lookup yields CDR1 SGHTS and CDR2 YDEGEE. V lost 4 bases and J lost 2; bases outside the gene matches: 8. For the CDR3, the DNA is TGTGCCAGCAGCCCAAGGACTAGGGCCAACACCGGGGAGCTGTTTTTT. It yields the protein CASSPRTRANTGELFF.

The CDR3 DNA sequence: TGTGCCAGCAGCTTGCGGGGGATCGAAGGACTCTACGAGCAGTACTTC. Translating it yields CASSLRGIEGLYEQYF. The chain recombines TRBV7-2 with TRBJ2-7, with 7 bases identical to TRBD2. The length of the CDR3 is 16 residues. Trimming removed 3 bases from V and 3 bases from J; junction bases left unmatched: 11. Germline assignment: CDR1 SGHTA and CDR2 FQGNSA.

This clone appeared a single time. CDR3 sequence (DNA): TGTGCCAGCAGGAAAGACAGGGGGCGAGGAAACACCATATATTTT. Protein: CASRKDRGRGNTIYF. J is TRBJ1-3 and V is TRBV27, with 10 positions matching TRBD1. The J segment lost 4 bases and the V segment lost 6 bases, leaving 6 bases of the junction unmatched. This CDR3 has 15 amino acids. Germline V gene lookup returns CDR1 MNHEY and CDR2 SMNVEV (reference sequence).

V usage is TRBV7-9 and J usage is TRBJ2-7; possible D gene TRBD1, 5 bases. The CDR3 runs 16 residues. V lost 0 bases to trimming and J lost 4 bases, with 16 bases between them. Germline V gives CDR1 SEHNR, CDR2 FQNEAQ (reference sequence). The CDR3 protein is CASSLARRVTRYEQYF. The CDR3 coding sequence is TGTGCCAGCAGCTTAGCGCGCAGGGTAACGAGGTACGAGCAGTACTTC.

The V and J genes are TRBV3-1 (or the pseudogene TRBV3-2) and TRBJ1-6; 8 nucleotides align to TRBD1. CDR3 length: 19 amino acids. V gave up 1 base and J gave up 8 bases; unmatched junction bases: 16. Germline V gene data show CDR1 as LGHDT and CDR2 as YNNKEL (reference sequence). The CDR3 region is CASSQVGGPRQGRDSPLHF. Written as DNA, the CDR3 is TGTGCCAGCAGCCAAGTCGGTGGCCCCCGACAGGGGAGGGATTCACCCCTCCACTTT.

This clone has more than one count but fewer than ten. The V gene is TRBV29-1, the J gene TRBJ2-7; the D gene is possibly TRBD2 (5 bases). The CDR3 spans 12 residues. V shed 4 bases and J shed 3 bases, with 10 bases lying between them. Germline lookup yields CDR1 SQVTM and CDR2 ANQGSEA. DNA for the CDR3: TGCAGCGTTGCTAGCACCTTCTACGAGCAGTACTTC. Its translation: CSVASTFYEQYF.